A single sample gave rise to the 19 T cell receptor beta chains below, sequenced in a study of blood T cell repertoires in COVID-19. Clones were read by immunoSEQ multiplex PCR, and TCRdb kept only the in-frame ones, dropping some. This sample has about 70,000 clones; about 90% occur once, and the top ten carry more than 15%. The specimen sequenced was peripheral blood. These receptor sequences come from a man in his forties with COVID-19, enrolled during active disease.

This chain joins TRBV24-1 and TRBJ1-1; the match to TRBD1 covers 10 bases. Germline trimming cut 7 bases from V and 7 bases from J; bases unmatched to any gene: 5. This CDR3 spans 13 amino acids. Germline CDR1 KGHDR, CDR2 SFDVKD. The CDR3 sequence is CATRGTGVSEAFF. CDR3 in DNA: TGTGCCACCAGGGGGACAGGGGTGAGTGAAGCTTTCTTT.

This clone has a handful of counts. This chain connects TRBV11-2 to TRBJ2-2; D not certain. Germline CDR1 is SGHAT and CDR2 is FQNNGV. The germline V and J ends were trimmed by 2 bases and 3 bases, with 4 bases remaining between them. The CDR3 consists of 13 residues. DNA for the CDR3: TGTGCCAGCAGCTTACGGGACACCGGGGAGCTGTTTTTT. Residues: CASSLRDTGELFF.

The V gene is TRBV24-1, the J gene TRBJ2-5, with D possibly TRBD1 on 5 matching bases. V was trimmed by 5 bases and J by 4 bases, leaving 16 bases between them. CDR1 KGHDR and CDR2 SFDVKD come from the germline V gene. This CDR3 comprises 15 residues. The DNA of the CDR3 is TGTGCCACCAGTGGCCAGGGTGTAGTGGGAGAGACCCAGTACTTC. Translation gives CATSGQGVVGETQYF.

The chain is built from TRBV10-2 and TRBJ2-7, with D tentatively TRBD1 (6 bases). Trimming pared 4 bases from V and 3 bases from J, leaving 13 bases between. Germline-derived CDR1 and CDR2 are WSHSY and SAAADI. The CDR3 runs to 14 residues. CDR3 bases: TGCGCCAGCAGTGGTGGGGGCGCGGTCTACGAGCAGTACTTC. Translation: CASSGGGAVYEQYF.

The V and J genes are TRBV5-4 and TRBJ2-7, with D possibly matching TRBD2 (5 bases). Germline V gene lookup returns CDR1 SGHNT and CDR2 YYREEE (reference sequence). Trimming shortened V by 0 bases and J by 2 bases, and 12 bases separated the two germline ends. The CDR3 runs to 15 residues. The DNA of the CDR3 is TGTGCCAGCAGCTTGGAAGCTAGCCCTGCCTACGAGCAGTACTTC. Translating it yields CASSLEASPAYEQYF.

The chain joins TRBV4-1 to TRBJ2-1; 8 bases align to TRBD1. J lost 8 bases, V lost 4 bases, and 10 bases had no gene match. Germline loops: CDR1 MGHRA, CDR2 YSYEKL. The CDR3 length is 15 residues. The CDR3 DNA follows: TGCGCCAGCAGCCCCGGACAGGGTACTTGGGATGAGCAGTTCTTC. It specifies CASSPGQGTWDEQFF.

Only one count was recorded for this clone. The chain uses TRBV6-1 and TRBJ2-5; TRBD2 agrees at 10 bases. CDR1 MNHNS and CDR2 SASEGT come from the germline V gene. V shed 0 bases, J shed 4 bases, and the junction held 5 bases outside the gene matches. The CDR3 covers 16 residues. The CDR3 DNA reads as TGTGCCAGCAGTGAAGCGCGTACTAGCGGGGTAGAGACCCAGTACTTC. It translates to CASSEARTSGVETQYF.

The V call is TRBV19, the J call TRBJ1-5; unclear D gene. Trimming took off 0 bases at V and 7 bases at J, with 22 bases between the two ends. Germline values: CDR1 LNHDA, CDR2 SQIVND (reference sequence). This CDR3 region has 18 residues. CDR3 loop: CASSIDLWFSGGRQPQHF. Here the CDR3 DNA reads TGTGCCAGTAGTATAGATCTATGGTTTAGCGGTGGTAGACAGCCCCAGCATTTT.

A single count supports this clone. This chain uses TRBV30 with TRBJ2-1; 8 bases match TRBD2. The length of the CDR3 is 14 residues. CDR1 and CDR2 from the germline V gene are GTSNPN and SVGIG (reference sequence). The V and J ends lost 7 bases and 2 bases, in that order; junction bases with no gene match: 7. The CDR3 DNA is TGTGCCTACGGCGCGGGGGGCCCCTACAATGAGCAGTTCTTC. Translating gives CAYGAGGPYNEQFF.

This chain uses TRBV11-2 with TRBJ1-1; D remains ambiguous. There are 13 residues in the CDR3. Looked up from germline, CDR1 is SGHAT and CDR2 is FQNNGV. Trimming took off 1 base at V and 5 bases at J, with 8 bases between the two ends. The DNA of the CDR3 is TGTGCCAGCAGCTTAGTAGAATTGACTGAAGCTTTCTTT. It translates to CASSLVELTEAFF.

The V gene is TRBV30, the J gene TRBJ2-3; D unresolved. Trimming left V 3 bases short and J 15 bases short, with 16 bases between. The CDR3 has 11 amino acids. Germline V CDR1 and CDR2: GTSNPN, SVGIG (reference sequence). The CDR3: CAWSFQYAAYF. The CDR3 DNA reads TGTGCCTGGAGCTTTCAGTATGCCGCATATTTT.

The gene calls are TRBV30 and TRBJ2-3; D possibly corresponds to TRBD2 (5 bases). V was pared by 1 base and J by 5 bases, with 7 bases between. The CDR3 runs 12 residues. Germline CDR1 and CDR2: GTSNPN and SVGIG (reference sequence). CDR3 bases: TGTGCCTGGAGTGCCGGAGGAGATACGCAGTATTTT. It codes for CAWSAGGDTQYF.

V and J are TRBV29-1 and TRBJ2-5; TRBD2 aligns across 8 bases. Per the germline V gene, CDR1 is SQVTM and CDR2 is ANQGSEA. This CDR3 has 14 residues. V dropped 7 bases and J dropped 5; count of bases not matched to a gene: 12. CDR3 sequence reads: CSAAGGGGQETQYF. The CDR3 nucleotides read TGCAGCGCCGCCGGGGGCGGGGGGCAGGAGACCCAGTACTTC.

This clone was detected only a few times. The chain combines TRBV5-1 with TRBJ1-5; no definite D call. CDR1 and CDR2 from the germline V gene are SGHRS and YFSETQ. There are 15 residues in the CDR3. V was trimmed by 0 bases and J by 4 bases, leaving 11 bases between them. CDR3: CASSLVPGGNQPQHF. CDR3 sequence (DNA): TGCGCCAGCAGCTTGGTCCCGGGTGGGAATCAGCCCCAGCATTTT. Full variable domain (remainder filled in from reference TRBV5-1 and TRBJ1-5): KAGVTQTPRYLIKTRGQQVTLSCSPISGHRSVSWYQQTPGQGLQFLFEYFSETQRNKGNFPGRFSGRQFSNSRSEMNVSTLELGDSALYLCASSLVPGGNQPQHFGDGTRLSIL.

This rearrangement joins TRBV5-5 to TRBJ2-1; TRBD2 agrees at 8 bases. Looked up from germline, CDR1 is SGHKS and CDR2 is YYEKEE (reference sequence). Trimming removed 4 bases from V and 7 bases from J; junction bases left unmatched: 10. The CDR3 runs to 15 residues. This chain's CDR3 is CASSTGLANGNEQFF. The CDR3 bases are TGTGCCAGCAGCACCGGACTAGCTAACGGAAATGAGCAGTTCTTC.

The rearrangement joins TRBV19 to TRBJ1-3, with D unresolved. The length of the CDR3 is 12 residues. CDR1 and CDR2 (germline): LNHDA, SQIVND (reference sequence). The V end was cut by 7 bases, the J end by 0 bases, with 4 bases between. CDR3 region: CASTRSGNTIYF. The CDR3 DNA reads as TGTGCCAGTACCCGCTCTGGAAACACCATATATTTT.

DNA for the CDR3: TGTGCCAGCAGTGAACAGGCTAGCGGCCAAGAGACCCAGTACTTC. Protein sequence: CASSEQASGQETQYF. The genes are TRBV6-1 and TRBJ2-5, with 7 bases matching TRBD2. With V trimmed by 2 bases and J by 1 base, 4 bases remained unmatched. The CDR3 has 15 amino acids. Per the germline V gene, CDR1 is MNHNS and CDR2 is SASEGT.

This rearrangement joins TRBV30 to TRBJ2-3; perhaps TRBD2 as D (6 bases). The CDR3 runs 15 residues. Germline CDR1 and CDR2: GTSNPN and SVGIG (reference sequence). The ends were cut back, 0 bases at V and 3 bases at J, with 13 bases in the middle. The CDR3 sequence: CAWSVLASQTDTQYF. CDR3 nucleotide sequence: TGTGCCTGGAGTGTACTAGCAAGTCAGACAGATACGCAGTATTTT.

There are a few counts of this clone. The chain recombines TRBV19 with TRBJ1-1; D not certain. V lost 2 bases and J lost 0, with 4 bases in between. Germline CDR1 reads LNHDA; CDR2 reads SQIVND (reference sequence). The CDR3 has 13 amino acids. In DNA form, the CDR3 reads TGTGCCAGTAGTATACGGGTGAACACTGAAGCTTTCTTT. Amino acids: CASSIRVNTEAFF.